The subject of this entry is one T cell receptor beta chain. Its antigen remains unidentified. Base qualities are not at hand, and no much larger clone is one base apart. Reading the germline V gene (reference sequence) gives CDR1 LNHDA and CDR2 SQIVND. The CDR3 runs 14 residues from the cysteine to the phenylalanine. Kept here is only the CDR3 DNA, which spans 42 bases and is read in frame from base 1. Trimming costs V 3 bases and J 0 bases, and their ends lie 8 bases apart. The sample comes from a study of blood T cell repertoires in COVID-19 (dated by TCRdb to 2018 to 2020). Study-level background: Samples covering the acute and convalescent phases of COVID-19 were provided by collaborators in the United States, Italy and Spain. The material from the prospective study consisted of cDNA or gDNA derived from T cells, B-cell-depleted T cells, or PBMCs. Deeply sampled blood TCRbeta repertoires from subjects exposed to, actively infected with, or recovered from COVID-19 were included in the dataset. The repertoires were released in a freely available public database intended as a resource for research on the immune response to SARS-CoV-2. Samples were obtained from the ongoing ImmuneRACE study (first 160 participants) and from some 1,300 subjects provided by 6 global collaborators. Sample metadata almost always included a de-identified subject ID, COVID-19 status, age in years and sex. Where available, HLA class I and class II types were taken from metadata supplied by the sample provider and were not determined by assay-based typing.

The immunoSEQ Assay, a bias-controlled multiplex PCR, was used to amplify TCRbeta CDR3 regions from genomic DNA. As for the authors' bioinformatics: Within the assay, amplification of reference gene primers was used to estimate how many nucleated cells each sample contained. To quantify the absolute abundance of each unique TCRbeta CDR3 rearrangement, sequence reads were collapsed and filtered. For each sample, productive Simpson clonality was calculated by taking the square root of Simpson's diversity index across productive rearrangements. In TCRdb, the immuneACCESS table is reduced to in-frame sequences with V and J assigned. These tables do not hold every clone; where another copy was compared, an unresolved V gene accounts for under half, and the others remain unexplained. The DNA was the basis for D and trimming; V, J and clone size are from that table. For this sample there are 200,000 to 250,000 clones; over 65% appear just once. The top ten clones comprise under 3.5% of the sample.

Participants in the prospective study were enrolled through a virtual design, were aged 18 to 89 years, and lived in about two dozen United States geographic areas. To assign participants to cohorts, the prospective study relied on clinical history that participants themselves reported in a screening survey and a study questionnaire. Recovered participants in ImmuneRACE Cohort 3 were defined as having two consecutive negative NP/OP PCR tests, clearance from a healthcare professional, or resolution of symptoms. Mobile phlebotomists in the prospective study collected whole blood, serum and a nasopharyngeal or oropharyngeal swab from every participant. Additional blood draws and questionnaires over an approximately 2-month period could optionally be provided by prospective study participants. Prospective study blood samples were shipped either frozen or at room temperature before DNA extraction. Here is what the overall study found, with its caveats: Clinical and demographic metadata were provided uncurated, with the amount varying by source and participant.

The receptor was derived from an older woman who had recovered from COVID-19. This sequence uses TRBV19 and TRBJ1-1; the D gene is not confidently resolved. The sequencing sample was made of PBMCs or T cells enriched from blood (not recorded which). The CDR3 amino acid sequence is: CASSINKMNTEAFF. Here is the DNA: TGTGCCAGTAGTATCAACAAGATGAACACTGAAGCTTTCTTT.